The rows below give T cell receptor beta chains drawn from one sample of a study of T cell repertoires in cytomegalovirus infection. A single record per CDR3 protein comes from TCRdb applying MiXCR to the reads. The sample has a few hundred thousand distinct CDR3 sequences, about 13% seen once. Source material: PBMCs. These receptors all stem from a human donor in good health (CMV status not recorded). Some clones in this sample may be carry-over from other donors' samples. CDR3s include the opening cysteine and the closing phenylalanine or tryptophan. D genes are given only for firm matches. Some rows have no size entry. The others give once, few or many, or a class for an expanded clone.

abundance	d_gene	v_gene	j_gene	CDR3aa	CDR3nt
many	TRBD1	TRBV10-3	TRBJ2-7	CAIAGTADVYEQYF	TGTGCCATCGCCGGGACAGCCGATGTCTACGAGCAGTACTTC
NA	NA	TRBV27	TRBJ2-7	CASRKGQFHEQYF	TGTGCCAGCAGGAAAGGACAGTTCCACGAGCAGTACTTC
many	NA	TRBV7-2	TRBJ2-3	CASSMGPVTDTQYF	TGTGCCAGCAGTATGGGACCGGTAACAGATACGCAGTATTTT
many	NA	TRBV7-2	TRBJ2-1	CASSPPARHEQFF	TGTGCCAGCAGCCCCCCTGCGCGGCATGAGCAGTTCTTC
NA	NA	TRBV28	TRBJ2-6	CASSPPSSGANVLTF	TGTGCCAGCAGTCCCCCCTCTTCTGGGGCCAACGTCCTGACTTTC
NA	NA	TRBV7-9	TRBJ2-7	CASRGAVSSYEQYF	TGTGCCTCCCGAGGGGCAGTGAGCTCCTACGAGCAGTACTTC
NA	NA	TRBV4-3	TRBJ1-5	CASSQDVAINQPQHF	TGCGCCAGCAGCCAAGATGTGGCTATCAATCAGCCCCAGCATTTT
many	NA	TRBV27	TRBJ1-1	CASSSQKNTEAFF	TGTGCCAGCAGTTCTCAGAAGAACACTGAAGCTTTCTTT
many	NA	TRBV7-2	TRBJ2-7	CASSPQPGLGEQYF	TGTGCCAGCAGCCCCCAACCGGGGTTAGGCGAGCAGTACTTC
many	TRBD2	TRBV6-5	TRBJ2-1	CASSYSGLAGGSEQFF	TGTGCCAGCAGTTATTCGGGACTAGCGGGAGGCAGTGAGCAGTTCTTC
many	NA	TRBV12-3/TRBV12-4	TRBJ1-5	CASTLAGRDNQPQHF	TGTGCCAGCACCCTCGCGGGCAGGGACAATCAGCCCCAGCATTTT
many	TRBD1	TRBV6-1	TRBJ1-1	CASSEGVQGYTEAFF	TGTGCCAGCAGTGAAGGGGTACAGGGGTACACTGAAGCTTTCTTT
NA	TRBD2	TRBV2	TRBJ2-7	CASSDPWREEYEQYF	TGTGCCAGCAGTGACCCCTGGCGGGAGGAGTACGAGCAGTACTTC
few	NA	TRBV29-1	TRBJ2-1	CSVEDLSSRNVYNEQFF	TGCAGCGTTGAAGATTTATCGTCCAGGAATGTCTACAATGAGCAGTTCTTC
few	TRBD2	TRBV12-3/TRBV12-4	TRBJ2-2	CASSFDPRGSNTGELFF	TGTGCCAGCAGTTTTGACCCTCGCGGGAGTAACACCGGGGAGCTGTTTTTT
many	TRBD2	TRBV18	TRBJ2-7	CASSLPGLAGGPGEQYF	TGTGCCAGCTCACTGCCGGGACTAGCGGGAGGGCCTGGGGAGCAGTACTTC
few	NA	TRBV12-3/TRBV12-4	TRBJ2-1	CASSSTDSWGGNEQFF	TGTGCCAGCAGTTCAACAGACAGCTGGGGCGGGAATGAGCAGTTCTTC
many	TRBD2	TRBV20-1	TRBJ2-1	CSATSAGTSGTEQFF	TGCAGTGCTACATCTGCCGGGACTAGCGGGACTGAGCAGTTCTTC
many	TRBD1	TRBV7-2	TRBJ1-1	CASSLQGGDTEAFF	TGTGCCAGCAGCTTACAGGGGGGCGACACTGAAGCTTTCTTT
many	NA	TRBV7-2	TRBJ2-1	CASSFISFRQGIYNEQFF	TGTGCCAGCAGCTTCATCTCTTTCAGGCAGGGCATATACAATGAGCAGTTCTTC
many	TRBD1	TRBV2	TRBJ1-2	CASSRDSLEDGYTF	TGTGCCAGCAGTCGGGACAGCCTGGAAGATGGCTACACCTTC
many	NA	TRBV29-1	TRBJ1-1	CSARDPGAEAFF	TGCAGCGCACGGGACCCCGGGGCGGAAGCTTTCTTT
many	NA	TRBV7-2	TRBJ2-5	CASTLGTGWETQYF	TGTGCCAGCACCTTGGGCACAGGGTGGGAGACCCAGTACTTC
many	NA	TRBV28	TRBJ1-3	CASSLRPLSGNTIYF	TGTGCCAGCAGTTTACGTCCCCTCTCTGGAAACACCATATATTTT
many	NA	TRBV7-9	TRBJ2-3	CASSPVTDTQYF	TGTGCCAGCAGCCCCGTTACAGATACGCAGTATTTT
NA	TRBD2	TRBV29-1	TRBJ2-5	CSPKESGSETQYF	TGCAGCCCTAAGGAGAGCGGGAGTGAGACCCAGTACTTC
NA	NA	TRBV28	TRBJ1-2	CASSTQGFPTAFYTF	TGTGCCAGCAGTACTCAGGGGTTCCCGACCGCATTCTACACCTTC
many	NA	TRBV7-9	TRBJ2-3	CASRPLTRAENTQYF	TGTGCCAGCAGACCATTGACTAGGGCTGAAAATACGCAGTATTTT
few	NA	TRBV28	TRBJ2-1	CASSLLQGVRYNEQFF	TGTGCCAGCAGTTTACTCCAGGGAGTGAGATACAATGAGCAGTTCTTC
NA	NA	TRBV20-1	TRBJ2-1	CSANRNNEQFF	TGCAGTGCGAACAGGAACAATGAGCAGTTCTTC
many	NA	TRBV7-2	TRBJ2-7	CASSPQASSYEQYF	TGTGCCAGCAGCCCCCAAGCGAGCTCCTACGAGCAGTACTTC
many	NA	TRBV28	TRBJ1-4	CASRQNHEKLFF	TGTGCCAGCAGGCAGAACCATGAAAAACTGTTTTTT
NA	NA	TRBV29-1	TRBJ2-4	CSVLGGGKNIQYF	TGCAGCGTCCTTGGAGGGGGCAAAAACATTCAGTACTTC
NA	NA	TRBV19	TRBJ1-5	CASSDRDQPQHF	TGTGCCAGCTCGGACAGAGATCAGCCCCAGCATTTT
few	NA	TRBV10-2	TRBJ1-5	CASSGADVGNQPQHF	TGCGCCAGCAGTGGGGCCGACGTGGGGAATCAGCCCCAGCATTTT
many	TRBD1	TRBV7-2	TRBJ1-4	CASSLSGTGPGKLFF	TGTGCCAGCAGCCTCTCCGGGACAGGGCCCGGAAAACTGTTTTTT
NA	TRBD2	TRBV20-1	TRBJ2-3	CSARASGVTDTQYF	TGCAGTGCTAGAGCTAGCGGGGTCACAGATACGCAGTATTTT
many	TRBD2	TRBV7-8	TRBJ2-7	CASSPLAGGAYEQYF	TGTGCCAGCAGCCCCCTAGCGGGGGGGGCCTACGAGCAGTACTTC
NA	NA	TRBV2	TRBJ1-6	CASSEVLGIFALHF	TGTGCCAGCAGTGAAGTACTTGGGATCTTCGCCCTCCACTTT
NA	NA	TRBV20-1	TRBJ1-2	CSAVHPGRLDGYTF	TGCAGTGCCGTCCATCCGGGAAGGTTGGATGGCTACACCTTC
many	TRBD2	TRBV7-9	TRBJ2-1	CASSLVASGRTYNEQFF	TGTGCCAGCAGCTTAGTGGCTAGCGGGAGAACCTACAATGAGCAGTTCTTC
few	NA	TRBV7-9	TRBJ2-5	CASSLRAGGPEETQYF	TGTGCCAGCAGCTTACGGGCTGGGGGGCCAGAAGAGACCCAGTACTTC
many	NA	TRBV28	TRBJ1-5	CASSGGARQPQHF	TGTGCCAGCAGTGGGGGGGCGCGTCAGCCCCAGCATTTT
few	NA	TRBV12-3/TRBV12-4	TRBJ2-6	CASTPEAVGSGANVLTF	TGTGCCAGCACCCCAGAGGCAGTCGGCTCTGGGGCCAACGTCCTGACTTTC
many	NA	TRBV7-2	TRBJ1-5	CASSSELFRQPQHF	TGTGCCAGCAGCAGCGAACTCTTCAGACAGCCCCAGCATTTT
few	NA	TRBV4-2	TRBJ2-3	CASSQEGTRTVRGTDTQYF	TGTGCCAGCAGCCAAGAGGGGACGCGAACTGTACGAGGTACAGATACGCAGTATTTT
many	TRBD2	TRBV7-3	TRBJ2-3	CASTELAGPDTQYF	TGTGCCAGCACCGAACTAGCGGGACCGGATACGCAGTATTTT
NA	TRBD2	TRBV28	TRBJ2-7	CASSSSLAGEPTTPYEQYF	TGTGCCAGCAGTTCCTCCCTAGCGGGAGAGCCCACCACCCCCTACGAGCAGTACTTC
many	NA	TRBV7-2	TRBJ2-3	CASSLMLRQASTDTQYF	TGTGCCAGCAGCTTAATGTTAAGGCAGGCTAGCACAGATACGCAGTATTTT
few	NA	TRBV20-1	TRBJ1-4	CSAKERDTYEKLFF	TGCAGTGCTAAGGAACGGGACACCTATGAAAAACTGTTTTTT
NA	TRBD2	TRBV20-1	TRBJ2-1	CSARPLAEGYDEQFF	TGCAGTGCTAGACCTCTAGCGGAAGGCTACGATGAGCAGTTCTTC
few	NA	TRBV29-1	TRBJ1-2	CSVEVRGVLGYGYTF	TGCAGCGTTGAAGTGAGGGGAGTGTTGGGGTATGGCTACACCTTC